The clone carrying this T cell receptor beta chain was seen a single time. This entry is derived from a study of blood T cell repertoires in COVID-19. The repertoire was sequenced with immunoSEQ multiplex PCR; TCRdb's copy has only in-frame clones and lacks some. The table shows fewer than 350,000 clones, with approximately 88% occurring only once. V lost 0 bases and J lost 7, with 10 bases in between. Germline CDR1 reads SGDLS; CDR2 reads YYNGEE. This CDR3 comprises 14 residues. The TCR sequence derives from a man aged 55 to 69 who had recovered from COVID-19. The J gene is TRBJ2-2, the V gene TRBV9; tentatively, D is TRBD1 (5 bases). The specimen sequenced was PBMCs or T cells enriched from blood (not recorded which). DNA for the CDR3: TGTGCCAGCAGCGTAGAGGCAGGGCACGGGGAGCTGTTTTTT. It is translated as CASSVEAGHGELFF. The full variable domain, completed using reference TRBV9 and TRBJ2-2, is DSGVTQTPKHLITATGQRVTLRCSPRSGDLSVYWYQQSLDQGLQFLIQYYNGEERAKGNILERFSAQQFPDLHSELNLSSLELGDSALYFCASSVEAGHGELFFGEGSRLTVL.